The 29 T cell receptor beta chains given below trace back to one sample, sequenced in a study of blood T cell repertoires in COVID-19. Sequenced by immunoSEQ multiplex PCR; TCRdb stores in-frame clones only, minus some. The repertoire holds 75,000 to 100,000 clones, with less than 90% as singletons. Sequencing was done on a sample of peripheral blood. These receptors came from a woman older than 75 with acute or convalescent COVID-19.

The chain employs TRBV28 and TRBJ1-4; D unclear. Germline assignment: CDR1 MDHEN and CDR2 SYDVKM. The CDR3 sequence is 14 residues long. Trimming left V 3 bases short and J 5 bases short, with 10 bases between. In DNA form, the CDR3 reads TGTGCCAGCAGTTTCGGTCGGTTAAATGAAAAACTGTTTTTT. Its translation is CASSFGRLNEKLFF.

The chain joins TRBV7-8 to TRBJ2-7; D not resolved. V lost 1 base and J lost 2, with 12 bases in between. Per germline, CDR1 SGHVS and CDR2 FQNEAQ. The CDR3 runs 15 residues. The CDR3 bases are TGTGCCAGCAGCTTAGGTAGCTCCAGTACCTACGAGCAGTACTTC. Protein product: CASSLGSSSTYEQYF.

The chain has TRBV10-3 and TRBJ1-2; D may be TRBD1 (5 bases). With 0 bases removed from V and 4 bases from J, the gap between germline ends came to 6 bases. In germline, CDR1 is ENHRY, CDR2 SYGVKD. The length of the CDR3 is 13 residues. CDR3 DNA sequence: TGTGCCATCAGTGAGTCGGGGCTCTATGGCTACACCTTC. Protein product: CAISESGLYGYTF.

This clone was found a few times. The chain couples TRBV19 to TRBJ2-1; 10 bases agree with TRBD1. CDR1 LNHDA and CDR2 SQIVND come from the germline V gene (reference sequence). The ends lost 7 bases at V and 3 bases at J; junction bases unmatched: 15. The CDR3 totals 18 residues. This CDR3 reads CASMTGGAQPRIYNEQFF. The CDR3, as DNA: TGTGCCAGTATGACAGGGGGCGCCCAACCTAGAATCTACAATGAGCAGTTCTTC.

Here the CDR3 reads CASSFGTGGSDTQYF. Written as DNA, the CDR3 is TGCGCCAGCAGCTTTGGGACAGGGGGCTCAGATACGCAGTATTTT. The gene calls are TRBV5-1 and TRBJ2-3; 12 bases are a match to TRBD1. This CDR3 has 15 residues. CDR1 is SGHRS and CDR2 is YFSETQ in the germline V gene. V gave up 2 bases and J gave up 4 bases; unmatched junction bases: 2.

The gene calls are TRBV18 and TRBJ2-7; 9 bases agree with TRBD1. Germline V lookup: CDR1 KGHSH, CDR2 LQKENI. The J segment lost 3 bases and the V segment lost 3 bases, leaving 9 bases of the junction unmatched. The CDR3 spans 16 residues. CDR3 residues: CASSPSRQGGLYEQYF. As DNA, the CDR3 is TGTGCCAGCTCACCTAGCCGACAGGGGGGCCTCTACGAGCAGTACTTC.

The gene calls are TRBV7-8 and TRBJ1-3; D may be TRBD1 (6 bases). The CDR3 has 12 amino acids. CDR1 and CDR2 (germline): SGHVS, FQNEAQ. Trimming pared 4 bases from V and 5 bases from J, leaving 6 bases between. DNA for the CDR3: TGTGCCAGCAGCTGGGACAGAAACACCATATATTTT. Translation gives CASSWDRNTIYF. The entire variable domain, with the rest obtained from reference TRBV7-8 and TRBJ1-3, is as follows: GAGVSQSPRYKVAKRGQDVALRCDPISGHVSLFWYQQALGQGPEFLTYFQNEAQLDKSGLPSDRFFAERPEGSVSTLKIQRTQQEDSAVYLCASSWDRNTIYFGEGSWLTVV.

The chain combines TRBV2 with TRBJ1-5, with TRBD1 identical over 7 bases. This CDR3 contains 14 residues. In germline, CDR1 is SNHLY, CDR2 FYNNEI. With V trimmed by 6 bases and J by 2 bases, 4 bases remained unmatched. CDR3 in DNA: TGTGCCAGCAGCCGAACAGGGGGCAATCAGCCCCAGCATTTT. Amino acids: CASSRTGGNQPQHF.

The chain combines TRBV19 with TRBJ2-1, with a possible D match to TRBD2 (5 bases). Germline assignment: CDR1 LNHDA and CDR2 SQIVND (reference sequence). This CDR3 spans 16 amino acids. V gave up 3 bases and J gave up 4 bases, with 16 bases separating them. The CDR3 sequence is CASSIPHWGDYNEQFF. CDR3 coding DNA: TGTGCCAGTAGTATCCCTCATTGGGGAGATTACAATGAGCAGTTCTTC.

The chain uses TRBV6-4 and TRBJ1-6; 8 bases agree with TRBD1. Germline V lookup: CDR1 MRHNA, CDR2 SNTAGT. V lost 0 bases and J lost 9; bases outside the gene matches: 7. This CDR3 contains 16 residues. Here the CDR3 reads CASSDSGQGAGSPLHF. CDR3 nucleotide sequence: TGTGCCAGCAGTGACTCCGGGCAGGGGGCCGGTTCACCCCTCCACTTT.

The chain has TRBV25-1 and TRBJ1-2; no reliable D call. The CDR3 is 13 residues long. V shed 4 bases and J shed 0 bases, with 6 bases lying between them. Germline loops: CDR1 MGHDK, CDR2 SYGVNS. For the CDR3, the DNA is TGTGCCAGCAGTGCCCTAGCTAACTATGGCTACACCTTC. Translating it yields CASSALANYGYTF.

The CDR3 sequence is CAIKTGQVNTGELFF. The CDR3 nucleotides are TGTGCCATCAAAACAGGACAGGTGAACACCGGGGAGCTGTTTTTT. The chain combines TRBV10-3 with TRBJ2-2; 7 bases are shared with TRBD1. The CDR3 sequence is 15 residues long. V trimming: 7 bases; J trimming: 1 base; junction bases outside the gene matches: 6. CDR1 ENHRY and CDR2 SYGVKD come from the germline V gene.

This chain connects TRBV20-1 to TRBJ1-1, with D possibly matching TRBD1 (6 bases). CDR1 is DFQATT, CDR2 SNEGSKA, per germline (reference sequence). The CDR3 consists of 11 residues. The CDR3 reads CAWTANTEAFF. CDR3 in DNA: TGCGCCTGGACAGCAAACACTGAAGCTTTCTTT.

V is TRBV5-5 and J is TRBJ1-1; a possible D gene is TRBD1 (6 bases). Germline V gene data show CDR1 as SGHKS and CDR2 as YYEKEE (reference sequence). Trimming took off 3 bases at V and 0 bases at J, with 9 bases between the two ends. The CDR3 has 14 residues. The CDR3 is CASSSGHLNTEAFF. As DNA, the CDR3 is TGTGCCAGCAGCTCGGGACATTTGAACACTGAAGCTTTCTTT.

The chain employs TRBV7-2 and TRBJ2-3; possible D gene TRBD1, 6 bases. The germline V and J ends were trimmed by 4 bases and 2 bases, with 16 bases remaining between them. Germline V lookup: CDR1 SGHTA, CDR2 FQGNSA. This CDR3 has 16 residues. CDR3 region: CASSSRDTIYTDTQYF. The CDR3 bases are TGTGCCAGCAGCTCAAGGGACACCATTTACACAGATACGCAGTATTTT. Combining the CDR3 with reference TRBV7-2 and TRBJ2-3 gives the whole variable domain GAGVSQSPSNKVTEKGKDVELRCDPISGHTALYWYRQSLGQGLEFLIYFQGNSAPDKSGLPSDRFSAERTGGSVSTLTIQRTQQEDSAVYLCASSSRDTIYTDTQYFGPGTRLTVL.

The rearrangement uses TRBV10-3 and TRBJ2-3, with 8 bases identical to TRBD2. V shed 0 bases, J shed 8 bases, and the junction held 13 bases outside the gene matches. Germline values: CDR1 ENHRY, CDR2 SYGVKD. CDR3 length: 17 residues. CDR3 DNA sequence: TGTGCCATCAGTGAGTCACTGCTCGGGGGGGCTGGTGGTACGCAGTATTTT. It yields the protein CAISESLLGGAGGTQYF.

The chain combines TRBV27 with TRBJ2-2; 8 bases are shared with TRBD1. Losses at the gene ends were 5 bases for V and 4 bases for J; bases not matched to a gene: 3. Germline CDR1 reads MNHEY; CDR2 reads SMNVEV (reference sequence). The CDR3 length is 14 residues. The CDR3 nucleotides read TGTGCCAGCAGTGTAGACAGGGGCACCGGGGAGCTGTTTTTT. Translation: CASSVDRGTGELFF.

V usage is TRBV6-5 and J usage is TRBJ2-2; D may be TRBD1 (6 bases). Germline V gene sequence: CDR1 MNHEY, CDR2 SVGAGI. V gave up 7 bases and J gave up 4 bases, with 10 bases separating them. The CDR3 runs to 13 residues. CDR3 protein: CASTQGGTGELFF. The CDR3 coding sequence is TGTGCCAGCACCCAAGGGGGCACCGGGGAGCTGTTTTTT.

This chain joins TRBV30 and TRBJ2-3; unclear D gene. This CDR3 is built from 17 residues. Germline assignment: CDR1 GTSNPN and CDR2 SVGIG (reference sequence). Trimming stripped 4 bases from V and 2 bases from J, with 22 bases between. CDR3 loop: CAWIRVSPQGDTDTQYF. The CDR3, as DNA: TGTGCCTGGATACGGGTTTCCCCGCAAGGTGACACAGATACGCAGTATTTT.

The chain carries TRBV4-2 and TRBJ2-1, with TRBD1 matching over 11 bases. The germline V gene has CDR1 LGHNA and CDR2 YNFKEQ. This CDR3 has 15 amino acids. The V gene end was trimmed by 4 bases and the J gene end by 5 bases; junction bases not matched to a gene: 4. In DNA form, the CDR3 reads TGTGCCAGCAGCCCACTGGGACAGGGGGACAATGAGCAGTTCTTC. Translation gives CASSPLGQGDNEQFF.

The chain recombines TRBV2 with TRBJ2-7; unclear D gene. The CDR3 is made up of 15 amino acids. The germline V gene has CDR1 SNHLY and CDR2 FYNNEI. V gave up 8 bases and J gave up 5 bases, with 22 bases separating them. The CDR3 bases are TGTGCCAGCCTCGACCCCCGGCAGGCGCGCCACGAGCAGTACTTC. Amino acid sequence: CASLDPRQARHEQYF.

This clone was observed a few times. The chain couples TRBV5-5 to TRBJ1-6; 8 positions match TRBD1. Germline loops: CDR1 SGHKS, CDR2 YYEKEE (reference sequence). CDR3 size: 15 residues. J gave up 9 bases and V 4 bases, and 9 bases lay outside the gene matches. CDR3 in amino acids: CASSLEEDRVSPLHF. The CDR3 DNA sequence: TGTGCCAGCAGCCTCGAAGAGGACAGGGTTTCACCCCTCCACTTT.

The rearrangement uses TRBV2 and TRBJ2-7; 11 bases align to TRBD1. Germline V gene sequence: CDR1 SNHLY, CDR2 FYNNEI. Unmatched junction bases numbered 4, after V lost 4 bases and J lost 2 bases. CDR3 length equals 15 residues. This CDR3 is CASSVMGQGAYEQYF. The DNA of the CDR3 is TGTGCCAGCAGTGTGATGGGACAGGGGGCCTACGAGCAGTACTTC.

The rearrangement joins TRBV5-1 to TRBJ1-3, with D possibly being TRBD1 (5 bases). Germline lookup yields CDR1 SGHRS and CDR2 YFSETQ. Trimming removed 0 bases from V and 4 bases from J, with 5 bases in between. The CDR3 sequence is 13 residues long. The CDR3 is CASSLGQGNTIYF. CDR3 nucleotides: TGCGCCAGCAGCTTGGGACAGGGAAACACCATATATTTT.

The chain employs TRBV11-2 and TRBJ1-1; D possibly corresponds to TRBD1 (5 bases). Germline lookup yields CDR1 SGHAT and CDR2 FQNNGV. V was cut by 5 bases and J by 5 bases, with 15 bases left in between. CDR3 length: 14 amino acids. The CDR3 DNA reads TGTGCCAGCAGCCCGGTCGCCGGGGGGACTGAAGCTTTCTTT. This sequence encodes CASSPVAGGTEAFF. The variable domain in full, with the rest retrieved from reference TRBV11-2 and TRBJ1-1, is EAGVAQSPRYKIIEKRQSVAFWCNPISGHATLYWYQQILGQGPKLLIQFQNNGVVDDSQLPKDRFSAERLKGVDSTLKIQPAKLEDSAVYLCASSPVAGGTEAFFGQGTRLTVV.

The CDR3 sequence: CASSLARAFF. DNA of the CDR3: TGTGCCAGCAGCTTAGCCAGGGCTTTCTTT. V is TRBV7-9 and J is TRBJ1-1; D remains unclear. The CDR3 has 10 residues. The germline gives CDR1 SEHNR, CDR2 FQNEAQ (reference sequence). The V end lost 0 bases, the J end lost 11 bases, and 4 bases lay between the germline ends.

The chain employs TRBV7-2 and TRBJ2-5; 11 bases map to TRBD2. Trimming at V came to 5 bases and at J to 6 bases, leaving 11 bases not matched to a gene. The CDR3 is 16 residues long. Germline V CDR1 and CDR2: SGHTA, FQGNSA. The DNA of the CDR3 is TGTGCCAGCAGCCCCCGGGGTAGCGGGGGGGCTAAGACCCAGTACTTC. This encodes CASSPRGSGGAKTQYF.

The chain links TRBV2 to TRBJ1-2; 11 bases are a match to TRBD1. Germline V gene sequence: CDR1 SNHLY, CDR2 FYNNEI. The CDR3 is 17 residues long. Losses at the gene ends were 4 bases for V and 4 bases for J; bases not matched to a gene: 11. In DNA form, the CDR3 reads TGTGCCAGCAGTGGAGGGCGGACAGGGGGCGGCGGCTATGGCTACACCTTC. This gives the protein CASSGGRTGGGGYGYTF.

This sequence joins TRBV7-2 and TRBJ2-2; TRBD1 aligns across 7 bases. Trimming at V came to 2 bases and at J to 5 bases, leaving 5 bases not matched to a gene. The CDR3 is made up of 15 amino acids. Germline V gene sequence: CDR1 SGHTA, CDR2 FQGNSA. CDR3 nucleotides: TGTGCCAGCAGCTTAAGAGGGGGCCTGACCGGGGAGCTGTTTTTT. It is translated as CASSLRGGLTGELFF.